This record covers a single T cell receptor beta chain. The target antigen is unknown. Peripheral blood came from all dose cohorts at three timepoints. V gave up 3 bases and J gave up 7 bases, with 11 bases separating them. The germline gives CDR1 SGHTS, CDR2 YDEGEE. The CDR3 has 13 amino acids. The sample is drawn from a study of OX40 agonist ivuxolimab in advanced cancers. Whole-study findings and limits: Some patients without response likewise showed low normalized clonal expansion.

The table came from immunoSEQ multiplex PCR; TCRdb's copy has only in-frame clones and leaves some out. The repertoire holds around 20,000 clones, with 74% as singletons. The material sequenced was CD4+ or CD8+ T cells sorted from blood, taken in a trial of the OX40 agonist ivuxolimab. The chain couples TRBV5-8 to TRBJ1-5; D ambiguous. The clonotype originates from an adult with an advanced solid tumor such as melanoma, head and neck, liver or kidney cancer. CDR3 protein: CASSWSSSQPQHF. The CDR3 DNA follows: TGTGCCAGCAGCTGGAGCTCGTCGCAGCCCCAGCATTTT. Complete variable domain (other parts from reference TRBV5-8 and TRBJ1-5): EAGVTQSPTHLIKTRGQQATLRCSPISGHTSVYWYQQALGLGLQFLLWYDEGEERNRGNFPPRFSGRQFPNYSSELNVNALELEDSALYLCASSWSSSQPQHFGDGTRLSIL.